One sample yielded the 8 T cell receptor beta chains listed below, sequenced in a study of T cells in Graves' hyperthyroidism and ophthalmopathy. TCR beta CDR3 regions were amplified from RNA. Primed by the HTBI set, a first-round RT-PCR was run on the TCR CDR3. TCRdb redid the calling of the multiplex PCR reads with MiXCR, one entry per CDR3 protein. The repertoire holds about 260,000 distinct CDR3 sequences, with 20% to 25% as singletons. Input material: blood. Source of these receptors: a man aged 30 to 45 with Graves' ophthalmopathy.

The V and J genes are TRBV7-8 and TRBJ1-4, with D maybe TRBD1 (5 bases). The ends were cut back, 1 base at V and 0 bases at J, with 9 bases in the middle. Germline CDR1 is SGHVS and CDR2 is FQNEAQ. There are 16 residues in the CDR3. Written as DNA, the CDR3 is TGTGCCAGCAGCTTAGACAGGATTGCAACTAATGAAAAACTGTTTTTT. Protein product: CASSLDRIATNEKLFF.

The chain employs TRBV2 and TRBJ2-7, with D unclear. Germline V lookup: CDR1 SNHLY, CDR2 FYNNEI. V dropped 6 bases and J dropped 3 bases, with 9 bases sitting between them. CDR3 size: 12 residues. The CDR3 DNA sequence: TGTGCCAGCAGAGTCACTTACTACGAGCAGTACTTC. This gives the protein CASRVTYYEQYF.

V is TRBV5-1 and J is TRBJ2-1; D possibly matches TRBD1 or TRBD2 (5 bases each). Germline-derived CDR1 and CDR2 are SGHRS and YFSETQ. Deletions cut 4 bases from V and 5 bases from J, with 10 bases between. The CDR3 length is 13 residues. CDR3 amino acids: CASSTGRHNEQFF. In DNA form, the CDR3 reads TGCGCCAGCAGCACGGGACGACACAATGAGCAGTTCTTC.

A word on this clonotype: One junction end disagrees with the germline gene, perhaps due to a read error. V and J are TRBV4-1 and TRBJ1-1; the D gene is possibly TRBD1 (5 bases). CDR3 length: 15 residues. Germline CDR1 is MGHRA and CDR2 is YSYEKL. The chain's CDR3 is CASSEEGRAYTEAFF. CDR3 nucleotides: TGCGCCAGCAGCGAAGAGGGCAGGGCCTACACTGAAGCTTTCTTT.

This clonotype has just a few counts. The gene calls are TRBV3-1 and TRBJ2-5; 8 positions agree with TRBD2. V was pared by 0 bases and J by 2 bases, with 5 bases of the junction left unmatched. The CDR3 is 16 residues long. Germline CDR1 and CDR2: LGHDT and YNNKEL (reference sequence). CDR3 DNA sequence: TGTGCCAGCAGCCAAGATCTGGGGACTAGTCAAGAGACCCAGTACTTC. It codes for CASSQDLGTSQETQYF.

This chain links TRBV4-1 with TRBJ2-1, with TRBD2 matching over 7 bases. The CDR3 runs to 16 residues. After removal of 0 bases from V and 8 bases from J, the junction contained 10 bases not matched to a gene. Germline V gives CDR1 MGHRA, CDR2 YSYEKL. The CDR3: CASSQEETGGMYEQFF. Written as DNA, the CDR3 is TGCGCCAGCAGCCAAGAAGAGACGGGAGGCATGTATGAGCAGTTCTTC.

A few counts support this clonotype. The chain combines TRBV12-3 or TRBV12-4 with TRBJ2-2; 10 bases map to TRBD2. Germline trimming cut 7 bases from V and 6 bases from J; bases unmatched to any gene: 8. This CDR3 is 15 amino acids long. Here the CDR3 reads CASTLRLAGAGELFF. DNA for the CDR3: TGTGCCAGCACCCTAAGGCTAGCGGGAGCCGGGGAGCTGTTTTTT.

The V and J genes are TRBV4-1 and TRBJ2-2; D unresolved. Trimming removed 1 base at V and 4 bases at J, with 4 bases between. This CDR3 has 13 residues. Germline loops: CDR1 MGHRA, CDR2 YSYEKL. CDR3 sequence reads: CASSQVVTGELFF. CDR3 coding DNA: TGCGCCAGCAGCCAAGTGGTCACCGGGGAGCTGTTTTTT.